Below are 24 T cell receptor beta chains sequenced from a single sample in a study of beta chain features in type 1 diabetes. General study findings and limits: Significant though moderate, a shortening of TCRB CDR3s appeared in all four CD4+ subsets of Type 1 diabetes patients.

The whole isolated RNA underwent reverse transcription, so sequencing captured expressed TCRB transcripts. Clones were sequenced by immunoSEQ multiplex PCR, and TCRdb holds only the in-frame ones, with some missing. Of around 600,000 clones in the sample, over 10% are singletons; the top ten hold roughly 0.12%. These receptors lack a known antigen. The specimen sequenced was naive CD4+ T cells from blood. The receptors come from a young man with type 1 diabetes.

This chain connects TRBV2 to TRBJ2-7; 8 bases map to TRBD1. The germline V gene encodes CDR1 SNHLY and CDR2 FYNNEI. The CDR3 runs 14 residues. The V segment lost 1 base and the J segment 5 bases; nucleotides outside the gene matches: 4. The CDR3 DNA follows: TGTGCCAGCAGTGAAGACAGGGGGAACGACGAGCAGTACTTC. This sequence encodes CASSEDRGNDEQYF.

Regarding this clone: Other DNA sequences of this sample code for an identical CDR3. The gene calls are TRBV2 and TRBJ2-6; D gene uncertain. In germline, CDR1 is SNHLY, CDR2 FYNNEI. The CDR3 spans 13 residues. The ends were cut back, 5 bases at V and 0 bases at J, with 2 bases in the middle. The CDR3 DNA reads TGTGCCAGCAGTAGCTCTGGGGCCAACGTCCTGACTTTC. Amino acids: CASSSSGANVLTF.

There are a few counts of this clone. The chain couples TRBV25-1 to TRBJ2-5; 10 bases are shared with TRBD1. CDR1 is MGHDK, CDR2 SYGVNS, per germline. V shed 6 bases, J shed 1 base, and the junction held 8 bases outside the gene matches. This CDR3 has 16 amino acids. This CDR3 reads CASSPPTGGLQETQYF. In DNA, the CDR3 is TGTGCCAGCAGCCCCCCGACAGGGGGCCTCCAAGAGACCCAGTACTTC.

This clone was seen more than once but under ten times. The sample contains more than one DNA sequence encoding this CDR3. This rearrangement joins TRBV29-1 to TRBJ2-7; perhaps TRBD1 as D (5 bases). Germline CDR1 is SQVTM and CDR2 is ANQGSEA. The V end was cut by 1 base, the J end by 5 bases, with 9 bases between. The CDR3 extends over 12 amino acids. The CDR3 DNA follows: TGCAGCGTTGAAGGGGGCGGAGACGAGCAGTACTTC. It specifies CSVEGGGDEQYF.

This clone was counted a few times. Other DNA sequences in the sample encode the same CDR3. The CDR3 DNA reads TGTGCCAGCAGTCTCGGACAGGGCAGCAATCAGCCCCAGCATTTT. It is translated as CASSLGQGSNQPQHF. The gene calls are TRBV28 and TRBJ1-5, with 8 positions matching TRBD1. This CDR3 comprises 15 residues. CDR1 MDHEN and CDR2 SYDVKM come from the germline V gene. V lost 5 bases to trimming and J lost 1 base; unmatched junction nucleotides: 4.

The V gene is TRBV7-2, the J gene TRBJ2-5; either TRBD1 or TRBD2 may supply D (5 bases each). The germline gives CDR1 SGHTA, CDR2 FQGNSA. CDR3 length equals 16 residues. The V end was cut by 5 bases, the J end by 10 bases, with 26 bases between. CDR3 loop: CASSLSLGRGREDQYF. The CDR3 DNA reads TGTGCCAGCAGCCTTAGCCTGGGACGGGGAAGAGAGGACCAGTACTTC.

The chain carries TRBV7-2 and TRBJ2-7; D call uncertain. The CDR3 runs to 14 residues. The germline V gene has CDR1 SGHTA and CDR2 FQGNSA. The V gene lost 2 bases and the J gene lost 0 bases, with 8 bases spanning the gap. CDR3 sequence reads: CASSLKTNSYEQYF. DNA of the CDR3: TGTGCCAGCAGCTTAAAAACTAACTCCTACGAGCAGTACTTC.

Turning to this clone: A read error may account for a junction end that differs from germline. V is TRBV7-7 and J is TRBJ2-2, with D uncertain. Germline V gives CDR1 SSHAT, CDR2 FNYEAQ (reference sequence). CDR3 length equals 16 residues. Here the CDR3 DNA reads TGTGCTAGCAGCTTAGAGTCGTCTCCGAACACCGGGGAGCTGTTTTTT. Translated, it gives CASSLESSPNTGELFF.

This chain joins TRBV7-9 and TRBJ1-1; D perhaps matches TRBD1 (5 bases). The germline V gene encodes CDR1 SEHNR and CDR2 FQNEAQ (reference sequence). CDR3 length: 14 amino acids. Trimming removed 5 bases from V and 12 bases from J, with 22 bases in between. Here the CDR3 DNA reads TGTGCCAGCAGCCCGATCGAGGGGAGCGGGGGGTCTTTCTTT. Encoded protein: CASSPIEGSGGSFF.

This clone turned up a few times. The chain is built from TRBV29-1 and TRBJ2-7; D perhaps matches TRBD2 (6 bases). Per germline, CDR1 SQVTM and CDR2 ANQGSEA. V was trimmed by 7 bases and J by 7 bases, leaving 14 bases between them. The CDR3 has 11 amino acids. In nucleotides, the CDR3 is TGCAGCGCCATGCGGGGCGGGGAGCAGTACTTC. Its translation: CSAMRGGEQYF.

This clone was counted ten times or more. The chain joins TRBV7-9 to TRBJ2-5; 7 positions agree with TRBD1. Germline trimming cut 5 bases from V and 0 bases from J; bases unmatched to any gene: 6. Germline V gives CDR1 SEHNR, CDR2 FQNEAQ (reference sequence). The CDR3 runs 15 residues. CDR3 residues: CASSQDRTYQETQYF. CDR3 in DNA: TGTGCCAGCAGCCAGGACAGGACGTACCAAGAGACCCAGTACTTC. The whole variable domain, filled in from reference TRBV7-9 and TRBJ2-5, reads DTGVSQNPRHKITKRGQNVTFRCDPISEHNRLYWYRQTLGQGPEFLTYFQNEAQLEKSRLLSDRFSAERPKGSFSTLEIQRTEQGDSAMYLCASSQDRTYQETQYFGPGTRLLVL.

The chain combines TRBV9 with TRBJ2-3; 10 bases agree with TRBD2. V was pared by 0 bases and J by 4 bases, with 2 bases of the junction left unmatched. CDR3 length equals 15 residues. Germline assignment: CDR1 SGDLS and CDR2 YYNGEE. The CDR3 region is CASSVGLAGADTQYF. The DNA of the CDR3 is TGTGCCAGCAGCGTAGGCCTAGCGGGGGCAGATACGCAGTATTTT.

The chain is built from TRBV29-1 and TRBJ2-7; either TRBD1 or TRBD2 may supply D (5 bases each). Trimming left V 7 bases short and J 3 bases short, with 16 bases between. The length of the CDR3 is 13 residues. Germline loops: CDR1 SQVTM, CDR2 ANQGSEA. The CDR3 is CSAGTRDGYEQYF. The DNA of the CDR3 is TGCAGCGCCGGGACCAGGGACGGCTACGAGCAGTACTTC.

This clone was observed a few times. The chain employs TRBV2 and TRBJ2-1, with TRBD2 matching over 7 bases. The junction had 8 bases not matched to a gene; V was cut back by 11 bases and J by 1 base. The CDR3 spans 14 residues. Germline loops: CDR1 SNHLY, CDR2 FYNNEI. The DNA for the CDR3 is TGTGCCGGCTCGACGGGGGGTTCCTACAATGAGCAGTTCTTC. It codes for CAGSTGGSYNEQFF.

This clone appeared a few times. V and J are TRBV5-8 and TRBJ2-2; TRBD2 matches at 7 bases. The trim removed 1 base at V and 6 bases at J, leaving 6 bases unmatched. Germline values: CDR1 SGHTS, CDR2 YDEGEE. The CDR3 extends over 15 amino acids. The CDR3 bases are TGTGCCAGCAGCTTGTACCGGGGGAGGGCCGGGGAGCTGTTTTTT. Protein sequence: CASSLYRGRAGELFF.

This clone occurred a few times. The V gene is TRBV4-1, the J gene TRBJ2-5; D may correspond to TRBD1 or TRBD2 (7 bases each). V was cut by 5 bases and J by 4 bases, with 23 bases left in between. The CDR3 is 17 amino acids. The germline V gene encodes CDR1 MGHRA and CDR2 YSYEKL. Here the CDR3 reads CASSAGGGGRIRETQYF. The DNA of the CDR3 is TGCGCCAGCAGCGCTGGGGGAGGGGGCAGAATTAGAGAGACCCAGTACTTC.

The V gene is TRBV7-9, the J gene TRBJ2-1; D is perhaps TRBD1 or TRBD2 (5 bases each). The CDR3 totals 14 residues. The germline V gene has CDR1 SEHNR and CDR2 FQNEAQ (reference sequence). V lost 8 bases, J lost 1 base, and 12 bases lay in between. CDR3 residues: CASLNGGSYNEQFF. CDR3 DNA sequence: TGTGCCAGCCTGAATGGGGGATCCTACAATGAGCAGTTCTTC.

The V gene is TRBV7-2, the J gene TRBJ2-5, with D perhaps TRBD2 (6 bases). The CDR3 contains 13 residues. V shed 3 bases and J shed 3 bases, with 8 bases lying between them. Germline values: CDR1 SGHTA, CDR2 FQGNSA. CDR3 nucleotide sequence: TGTGCCAGCAGCTTTAGCGGAAAAGAGACCCAGTACTTC. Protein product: CASSFSGKETQYF.

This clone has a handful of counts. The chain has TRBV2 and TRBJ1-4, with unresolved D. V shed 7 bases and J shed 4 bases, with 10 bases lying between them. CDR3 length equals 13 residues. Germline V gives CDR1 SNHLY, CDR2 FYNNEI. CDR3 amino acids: CASNENLNEKLFF. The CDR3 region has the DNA TGTGCCAGCAATGAGAACCTTAATGAAAAACTGTTTTTT.

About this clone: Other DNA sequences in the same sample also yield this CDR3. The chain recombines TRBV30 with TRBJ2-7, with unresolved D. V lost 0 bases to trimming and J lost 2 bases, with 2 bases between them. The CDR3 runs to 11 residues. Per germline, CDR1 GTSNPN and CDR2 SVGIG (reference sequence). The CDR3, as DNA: TGTGCCTGGAGTGTTGCCTACGAGCAGTACTTC. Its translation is CAWSVAYEQYF.

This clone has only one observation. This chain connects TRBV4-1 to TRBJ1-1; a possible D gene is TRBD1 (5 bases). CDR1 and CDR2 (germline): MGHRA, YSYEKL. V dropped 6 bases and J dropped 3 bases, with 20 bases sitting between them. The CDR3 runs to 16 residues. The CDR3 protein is CASSPFQGFTDTEAFF. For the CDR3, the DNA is TGCGCCAGCAGTCCCTTCCAGGGATTCACCGACACTGAAGCTTTCTTT.

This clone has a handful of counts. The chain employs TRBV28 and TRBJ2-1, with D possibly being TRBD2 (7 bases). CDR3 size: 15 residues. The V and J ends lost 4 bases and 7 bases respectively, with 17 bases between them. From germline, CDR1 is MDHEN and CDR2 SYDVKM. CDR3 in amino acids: CASSSSGGLGNEQFF. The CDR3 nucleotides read TGTGCCAGCAGTTCATCGGGGGGCCTTGGGAATGAGCAGTTCTTC. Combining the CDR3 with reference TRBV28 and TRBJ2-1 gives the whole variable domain DVKVTQSSRYLVKRTGEKVFLECVQDMDHENMFWYRQDPGLGLRLIYFSYDVKMKEKGDIPEGYSVSREKKERFSLILESASTNQTSMYLCASSSSGGLGNEQFFGPGTRLTVL.

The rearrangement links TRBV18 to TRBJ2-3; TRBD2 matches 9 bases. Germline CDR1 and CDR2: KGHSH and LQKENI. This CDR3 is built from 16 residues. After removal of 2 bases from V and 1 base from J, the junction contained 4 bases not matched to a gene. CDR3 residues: CASSPERGGGTDTQYF. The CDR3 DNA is TGTGCCAGCTCACCAGAGCGCGGGGGGGGCACAGATACGCAGTATTTT.

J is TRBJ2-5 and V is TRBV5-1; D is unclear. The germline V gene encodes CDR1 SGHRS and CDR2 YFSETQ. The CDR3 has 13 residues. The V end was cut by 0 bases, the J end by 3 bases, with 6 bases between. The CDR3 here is CASSLVPEETQYF. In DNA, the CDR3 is TGCGCCAGCAGCTTGGTTCCCGAAGAGACCCAGTACTTC.